These 16 T cell receptor beta chains share one sample of origin, sequenced in a study of shared clonotypes between healthy human individuals. Repertoires were generated with immunoSEQ multiplex PCR, while TCRdb's copy carries only in-frame clones and drops some. The data show about 380,000 clones, 90% to 98% seen once. Input material: memory CD8+ T cells sorted from blood. Sample subset: CD45RO+ cells pooled with CCR7-negative TemRA cells. The source of these receptors is a young man in good health.

As for this clone: Distinct nucleotide sequences in the sample also encode this CDR3. The chain carries TRBV7-3 and TRBJ2-1; 9 bases are shared with TRBD2. V dropped 2 bases and J dropped 4; count of bases not matched to a gene: 0. This CDR3 contains 14 residues. The germline gives CDR1 SGHTA, CDR2 FQGTGA. Here the CDR3 DNA reads TGTGCCAGCAGCTTACTAGCGGGGTACAATGAGCAGTTCTTC. It is translated as CASSLLAGYNEQFF.

The J gene is TRBJ2-7, the V gene TRBV5-6; a possible D gene is TRBD2 (6 bases). Germline V gene lookup returns CDR1 SGHDT and CDR2 YYEEEE. The CDR3 totals 14 residues. V lost 2 bases, J lost 4 bases, and 13 bases lay in between. The CDR3: CASSFYGRGYEQYF. Here the CDR3 DNA reads TGTGCCAGCAGCTTCTACGGGAGAGGGTACGAGCAGTACTTC.

The rearrangement links TRBV6-4 to TRBJ1-4; no clear D. The CDR3 runs to 13 residues. The germline CDR1 and CDR2 sequences are MRHNA and SNTAGT. Trimming left V 8 bases short and J 0 bases short, with 7 bases between. CDR3 region: CASQTTTNEKLFF. The CDR3 DNA follows: TGTGCCAGCCAAACAACAACTAATGAAAAACTGTTTTTT.

The chain carries TRBV4-1 and TRBJ2-3, with 11 positions matching TRBD2. Germline V gene sequence: CDR1 MGHRA, CDR2 YSYEKL. This CDR3 contains 16 residues. Unmatched junction bases numbered 7, after V lost 4 bases and J lost 4 bases. The CDR3 DNA sequence: TGCGCCAGCAGCCTTACACTAGCGGGGGACGCAGATACGCAGTATTTT. Translation: CASSLTLAGDADTQYF.

The J gene is TRBJ1-1, the V gene TRBV7-2; D call uncertain. The length of the CDR3 is 14 residues. Germline CDR1 and CDR2: SGHTA and FQGNSA. V was shortened by 1 base and J by 1 base, with 7 bases between the two germline ends. The CDR3 sequence: CASSLEMGNTEAFF. The CDR3 nucleotides read TGTGCCAGCAGCTTAGAAATGGGGAACACTGAAGCTTTCTTT.

This chain links TRBV27 with TRBJ2-5; D is unclear. Germline assignment: CDR1 MNHEY and CDR2 SMNVEV (reference sequence). Trimming pared 3 bases from V and 7 bases from J, leaving 12 bases between. There are 13 residues in the CDR3. The DNA for the CDR3 is TGTGCCAGCAGTTTGTCCCGGAGAGGGACCCAGTACTTC. Translating gives CASSLSRRGTQYF.

This chain uses TRBV6-5 with TRBJ2-7; 7 nucleotides agree with TRBD2. The CDR3 sequence is 16 residues long. J gave up 0 bases and V 3 bases, and 8 bases lay outside the gene matches. CDR1 and CDR2 (germline): MNHEY, SVGAGI. CDR3: CASSYDGSGSSYEQYF. For the CDR3, the DNA is TGTGCCAGCAGTTATGATGGTAGCGGGTCCTCCTACGAGCAGTACTTC.

The chain carries TRBV6-5 and TRBJ2-7; D may be TRBD2 (5 bases). V gave up 2 bases and J gave up 2 bases, with 7 bases separating them. This CDR3 is 13 amino acids long. Germline CDR1 MNHEY, CDR2 SVGAGI. CDR3 DNA sequence: TGTGCCAGCAGTTACGGGGAGACCTACGAGCAGTACTTC. Protein: CASSYGETYEQYF.

The V call is TRBV28, the J call TRBJ1-4, with 11 bases fitting TRBD1. V gave up 2 bases and J gave up 8 bases; unmatched junction bases: 4. CDR3 size: 15 residues. Looked up from germline, CDR1 is MDHEN and CDR2 is SYDVKM. CDR3 DNA: TGTGCCAGCAGTTTACGGACAGGGGGCACCGAAAAACTGTTTTTT. Protein: CASSLRTGGTEKLFF.

The V call is TRBV4-1, the J call TRBJ2-1, with 8 bases that match TRBD1. Germline-derived CDR1 and CDR2 are MGHRA and YSYEKL. Trimming took 4 bases from V and 2 from J; bases not matched to a gene: 4. This CDR3 contains 15 residues. CDR3 sequence: CASSLTGGAYNEQFF. The CDR3 DNA reads as TGCGCCAGCAGCCTAACAGGGGGTGCCTACAATGAGCAGTTCTTC.

CDR3 residues: CASKEGQNTEAFF. The CDR3, as DNA: TGCGCCAGCAAAGAGGGGCAGAACACTGAAGCTTTCTTT. J is TRBJ1-1 and V is TRBV5-1; D is possibly TRBD1 (5 bases). The V and J ends lost 6 bases and 1 base respectively, with 10 bases between them. CDR3 size: 13 residues. Looked up from germline, CDR1 is SGHRS and CDR2 is YFSETQ.

Worth noting for this clone: Compared with germline, one end of the junction differs, possibly owing to a read error. This rearrangement joins TRBV7-7 to TRBJ1-2; D is perhaps TRBD1 (6 bases). Germline CDR1 and CDR2: SSHAT and FNYEAQ (reference sequence). The CDR3 covers 14 residues. CDR3 region: CASSSADSYYGYTF. The CDR3 bases are TGTGCTAGCAGCTCGGCGGACAGCTACTATGGCTACACCTTC.

The J gene is TRBJ2-3, the V gene TRBV7-9, with 10 bases identical to TRBD2. The CDR3 sequence is 15 residues long. V lost 2 bases to trimming and J lost 6 bases; unmatched junction nucleotides: 5. Looked up from germline, CDR1 is SEHNR and CDR2 is FQNEAQ (reference sequence). The CDR3 reads CASSLTSGATDTQYF. The CDR3 DNA is TGTGCCAGCAGCTTAACTAGCGGGGCCACTGATACGCAGTATTTT.

The gene calls are TRBV9 and TRBJ2-4, with D perhaps being TRBD1 or TRBD2 (5 bases each). Germline CDR1 and CDR2: SGDLS and YYNGEE. This CDR3 is built from 17 residues. Between the trimmed V and J ends, which lost 4 bases and 1 base, there was a span of 18 bases. The CDR3 sequence: CASSPRWGSDAKNIQYF. Written as DNA, the CDR3 is TGTGCCAGCAGCCCAAGGTGGGGGTCCGATGCCAAAAACATTCAGTACTTC.

The V gene is TRBV27, the J gene TRBJ2-3; 7 bases map to TRBD2. The V segment lost 5 bases and the J segment 2 bases; nucleotides outside the gene matches: 22. This CDR3 region has 20 residues. Germline CDR1 MNHEY, CDR2 SMNVEV (reference sequence). The CDR3 nucleotides read TGTGCCAGCAGTCCTCAATTTCGACTAGCCCGGGGACGGCTCACAGATACGCAGTATTTT. This sequence encodes CASSPQFRLARGRLTDTQYF.

This CDR3 reads CASSAGLGTRNEQFF. The CDR3 DNA is TGTGCCAGTTCAGCGGGGCTAGGGACCCGCAATGAGCAGTTCTTC. This chain joins TRBV2 and TRBJ2-1; 7 bases align to TRBD2. V dropped 9 bases and J dropped 6; count of bases not matched to a gene: 14. CDR3 length: 15 amino acids. Germline assignment: CDR1 SNHLY and CDR2 FYNNEI.